Following are 10 T cell receptor beta chains from one sample sequenced in a study of shared clonotypes between healthy human individuals. The table came from immunoSEQ multiplex PCR; TCRdb's copy has only in-frame clones and leaves some out. In the table there are 2 million to 2.5 million clones, less than 95% of which are singletons. Sequencing was carried out using naive CD4+ T cells from PBMCs. Subset given: CD45RA+ positively selected. These receptors were taken from a man aged 18 to 29 in good health. Some clones in this sample may be carry-over from other donors' samples.

CDR3 in amino acids: CASSRRTDTDTQYF. The DNA for the CDR3 is TGTGCCAGCAGTCGACGGACAGACACAGATACGCAGTATTTT. This rearrangement joins TRBV28 to TRBJ2-3; maybe TRBD1 (6 bases). Germline-derived CDR1 and CDR2 are MDHEN and SYDVKM. V shed 5 bases and J shed 2 bases, with 11 bases lying between them. The CDR3 consists of 14 residues.

The CDR3 sequence is CASSPQISREEQFF. The DNA of the CDR3 is TGTGCCAGCTCACCTCAAATTTCCAGGGAGGAGCAGTTCTTC. This rearrangement joins TRBV18 to TRBJ2-1; either TRBD1 or TRBD2 may fit D (5 bases each). The germline V gene has CDR1 KGHSH and CDR2 LQKENI. Trimming stripped 3 bases from V and 10 bases from J, with 16 bases between. The CDR3 is made up of 14 amino acids.

This clone was counted once. The gene calls are TRBV2 and TRBJ1-1; the D gene is possibly TRBD1 (6 bases). CDR3 length equals 14 residues. CDR1 and CDR2 (germline): SNHLY, FYNNEI. V lost 9 bases, J lost 1 base, and 15 bases lay in between. CDR3 coding DNA: TGTGCCAGACCCACAGGGCCCTCGAACACTGAAGCTTTCTTT. It yields the protein CARPTGPSNTEAFF.

A note on this clone: The junction departs from the called germline gene at one end, perhaps through a read error. The sample has other DNA sequences that encode this CDR3 too. The CDR3 is CAWSGSGELFF. CDR3 DNA sequence: TGTGCCTGGAGTGGAAGTGGGGAGCTGTTTTTC. The chain couples TRBV30 to TRBJ2-2; the D gene is possibly TRBD2 (5 bases). The germline V gene encodes CDR1 GTSNPN and CDR2 SVGIG (reference sequence). The CDR3 totals 11 residues.

This clone was counted a single time. This chain links TRBV7-2 with TRBJ1-5; D not certain. Per the germline V gene, CDR1 is SGHTA and CDR2 is FQGNSA. The length of the CDR3 is 16 residues. Between the trimmed V and J ends, which lost 4 bases and 4 bases, there was a span of 17 bases. CDR3 nucleotide sequence: TGTGCCAGCAGCTCAAAGGTGTCGCGAGGAAATCAGCCCCAGCATTTT. The encoded protein is CASSSKVSRGNQPQHF.

This chain links TRBV25-1 with TRBJ2-1; 12 bases are shared with TRBD2. Germline loops: CDR1 MGHDK, CDR2 SYGVNS. The CDR3 contains 15 residues. V lost 3 bases and J lost 6; bases outside the gene matches: 3. The CDR3 sequence is CASSDPGLAGNEQFF. As DNA, the CDR3 is TGTGCCAGCAGTGACCCGGGACTAGCGGGCAATGAGCAGTTCTTC. Drawing the rest from reference TRBV25-1 and TRBJ2-1, the complete variable domain is EADIYQTPRYLVIGTGKKITLECSQTMGHDKMYWYQQDPGMELHLIHYSYGVNSTEKGDLSSESTVSRIRTEHFPLTLESARPSHTSQYLCASSDPGLAGNEQFFGPGTRLTVL.

This sequence joins TRBV7-2 and TRBJ2-3, with TRBD2 as a possible D gene (5 bases). Deletions cut 5 bases from V and 4 bases from J, with 13 bases between. The length of the CDR3 is 14 residues. Germline V gene lookup returns CDR1 SGHTA and CDR2 FQGNSA. DNA for the CDR3: TGTGCCAGCAGCGGGAGACGCTCCGCAGATACGCAGTATTTT. Protein product: CASSGRRSADTQYF.

This chain uses TRBV6-1 with TRBJ1-2; D unclear. From germline, CDR1 is MNHNS and CDR2 SASEGT. The CDR3 has 12 residues. V was shortened by 6 bases and J by 1 base, with 6 bases between the two germline ends. The CDR3 loop reads CASSGFNYGYTF. The CDR3 DNA reads as TGTGCCAGCAGCGGATTTAACTATGGCTACACCTTC.

The rearrangement links TRBV19 to TRBJ2-7; no clear D. The CDR3 is 14 residues long. V was cut by 0 bases and J by 6 bases, with 12 bases left in between. Looked up from germline, CDR1 is LNHDA and CDR2 is SQIVND (reference sequence). Here the CDR3 reads CASSIEGGSGEQYF. The CDR3 nucleotides read TGTGCCAGTAGTATAGAAGGCGGATCCGGCGAGCAGTACTTC. Full variable domain (outside the CDR3, taken from reference TRBV19 and TRBJ2-7): DGGITQSPKYLFRKEGQNVTLSCEQNLNHDAMYWYRQDPGQGLRLIYYSQIVNDFQKGDIAEGYSVSREKKESFPLTVTSAQKNPTAFYLCASSIEGGSGEQYFGPGTRLTVT.

V gene TRBV11-3 combines with J gene TRBJ2-7; 7 bases match TRBD1. V shed 1 base, J shed 5 bases, and the junction held 5 bases outside the gene matches. Germline CDR1 SGHNT, CDR2 YENEEA. CDR3 length: 14 residues. The CDR3 here is CASSLGQGVHEQYF. CDR3 coding DNA: TGTGCCAGCAGCTTAGGACAGGGCGTCCACGAGCAGTACTTC.